What follows are 21 T cell receptor beta chains derived from one specimen sequenced in a study of T-cell memory formation after mild COVID-19. TCRdb called the 5' RACE reads again in MiXCR, with one record for every CDR3 protein. The sample lists fewer than 250,000 distinct CDR3 sequences, about 16% seen once, with 2.1% in the top ten. The sequenced material came from PBMCs or a T cell subset sorted from them (not recorded which). The receptors originated from an adult woman who had mild COVID-19 (a few samples of this study predate the infection). Cell type and time point are not known.

V is TRBV5-4 and J is TRBJ1-1, with D tentatively TRBD1 (6 bases). Trimming removed 4 bases from V and 4 bases from J, with 17 bases in between. The CDR3 runs to 15 residues. Germline lookup yields CDR1 SGHNT and CDR2 YYREEE (reference sequence). The CDR3 loop is CASSRGGREVTEAFF. The CDR3 bases are TGTGCCAGCAGCCGGGGGGGGCGGGAAGTCACTGAAGCTTTCTTT.

This clonotype has a count of ten or more. The chain recombines TRBV12-3 or TRBV12-4 with TRBJ2-5; 7 bases are shared with TRBD1. CDR3 length: 13 residues. Trimming removed 6 bases from V and 5 bases from J; junction bases left unmatched: 6. In nucleotides, the CDR3 is TGTGCCAGCAGCCGGGACAGAGGGGAGACCCAGTACTTC. Residues: CASSRDRGETQYF.

V and J are TRBV7-8 and TRBJ1-5; TRBD1 aligns across 8 bases. V gave up 5 bases and J gave up 2 bases; unmatched junction bases: 8. The CDR3 extends over 16 amino acids. Germline CDR1 reads SGHVS; CDR2 reads FQNEAQ. The CDR3 region has the DNA TGTGCCAGCAGCCCTCCGGACAGGGCGGGCAATCAGCCCCAGCATTTT. Its protein product is CASSPPDRAGNQPQHF. Full variable domain (remainder filled in from reference TRBV7-8 and TRBJ1-5): GAGVSQSPRYKVAKRGQDVALRCDPISGHVSLFWYQQALGQGPEFLTYFQNEAQLDKSGLPSDRFFAERPEGSVSTLKIQRTQQEDSAVYLCASSPPDRAGNQPQHFGDGTRLSIL.

This clonotype was seen at least ten times. This rearrangement joins TRBV24-1 to TRBJ2-2, with D unclear. The CDR3 has 16 residues. Trimming pared 0 bases from V and 4 bases from J, leaving 11 bases between. The germline gives CDR1 KGHDR, CDR2 SFDVKD. CDR3 amino acids: CATSDLSPRSTGELFF. Written as DNA, the CDR3 is TGTGCCACCAGTGATTTGTCTCCTAGATCCACCGGGGAGCTGTTTTTT.

This clonotype was recorded once. The rearrangement joins TRBV5-1 to TRBJ2-7; D is unresolved. CDR1 SGHRS and CDR2 YFSETQ come from the germline V gene. The ends were cut back, 5 bases at V and 5 bases at J, with 14 bases in the middle. The CDR3 spans 13 residues. The CDR3, as DNA: TGCGCCAGCAGGGGTAGGGATCTCCACGAGCAGTACTTC. Translating it yields CASRGRDLHEQYF.

This clonotype was counted only a few times. The gene calls are TRBV7-3 and TRBJ2-3; TRBD2 aligns across 11 bases. Germline V lookup: CDR1 SGHTA, CDR2 FQGTGA. The V gene end was trimmed by 5 bases and the J gene end by 2 bases; junction bases not matched to a gene: 12. The CDR3 runs 18 residues. For the CDR3, the DNA is TGTGCCAGCAGCCAAACTAGCGGGGGATCCTCCCACACAGATACGCAGTATTTT. As protein: CASSQTSGGSSHTDTQYF.

This clonotype was detected only a few times. This chain connects TRBV29-1 to TRBJ2-3, with TRBD2 matching over 7 bases. CDR1 is SQVTM, CDR2 ANQGSEA, per germline. V lost 5 bases to trimming and J lost 2 bases; unmatched junction nucleotides: 7. There are 14 residues in the CDR3. DNA for the CDR3: TGCAGCGTTTCTGCTAGCGGCTCCACAGATACGCAGTATTTT. It yields the protein CSVSASGSTDTQYF.

This chain connects TRBV19 to TRBJ1-5; D perhaps matches TRBD1 (5 bases). Germline-derived CDR1 and CDR2 are LNHDA and SQIVND (reference sequence). This CDR3 has 18 residues. Deletions cut 4 bases from V and 5 bases from J, with 24 bases between. CDR3 protein: CASSTGPGSRGFYQPQHF. CDR3 in DNA: TGTGCCAGTAGTACAGGGCCGGGGTCCCGAGGGTTCTATCAGCCCCAGCATTTT.

The sample holds many counts of this clonotype. The chain has TRBV7-9 and TRBJ2-1; 8 nucleotides match TRBD2. This CDR3 has 14 residues. Unmatched junction bases numbered 2, after V lost 4 bases and J lost 3 bases. Germline CDR1 SEHNR, CDR2 FQNEAQ (reference sequence). As DNA, the CDR3 is TGTGCCAGCAGCTCCAGCGGGGGCTACAATGAGCAGTTCTTC. Protein product: CASSSSGGYNEQFF.

This clonotype was counted only a few times. The chain has TRBV10-3 and TRBJ1-2; D gene uncertain. Deletions cut 6 bases from V and 4 bases from J, with 15 bases between. The CDR3 has 14 amino acids. Per germline, CDR1 ENHRY and CDR2 SYGVKD. The CDR3 loop is CAISPRDGFYGYTF. The CDR3 nucleotides are TGTGCCATCAGCCCCCGAGACGGGTTCTATGGCTACACCTTC.

The rearrangement joins TRBV7-8 to TRBJ2-5; 7 positions agree with TRBD1. The CDR3 is 14 amino acids. Germline CDR1 and CDR2: SGHVS and FQNEAQ. V shed 3 bases and J 6 bases; nucleotides not matched to a gene: 7. The CDR3 loop is CASSLGTVIQTQYF. CDR3 coding DNA: TGTGCCAGCAGCTTGGGGACAGTGATTCAGACCCAGTACTTC.

There are a few counts of this clonotype. The rearrangement links TRBV29-1 to TRBJ2-7; D may match TRBD1 or TRBD2 (5 bases each). Germline CDR1 and CDR2: SQVTM and ANQGSEA. With 7 bases removed from V and 7 bases from J, the gap between germline ends came to 23 bases. CDR3 length equals 14 residues. Written as DNA, the CDR3 is TGCAGCGCAACCCTTCCGGGACGTTTTATAGAGCAGTACTTC. Its protein product is CSATLPGRFIEQYF.

Only a few counts were recorded for this clonotype. This rearrangement joins TRBV6-5 to TRBJ2-5; 10 nucleotides match TRBD1. V shed 0 bases, J shed 6 bases, and the junction held 4 bases outside the gene matches. In germline, CDR1 is MNHEY, CDR2 SVGAGI. CDR3 length equals 15 residues. DNA for the CDR3: TGTGCCAGCAGTTACTCGACAGGGGGCGGGAAGACCCAGTACTTC. Its protein product is CASSYSTGGGKTQYF.

Only a few counts were recorded for this clonotype. This rearrangement joins TRBV7-7 to TRBJ1-1; 8 positions agree with TRBD1. Per germline, CDR1 SSHAT and CDR2 FNYEAQ (reference sequence). With V trimmed by 5 bases and J by 6 bases, 5 bases remained unmatched. The CDR3 runs to 13 residues. The chain's CDR3 is CASSADRVSEAFF. CDR3 nucleotides: TGTGCCAGCAGCGCGGACAGGGTATCTGAAGCTTTCTTT.

The V gene is TRBV5-6, the J gene TRBJ2-2; the match to TRBD2 covers 11 bases. CDR1 SGHDT and CDR2 YYEEEE come from the germline V gene. Trimming removed 1 base from V and 6 bases from J; junction bases left unmatched: 2. The CDR3 sequence is 15 residues long. In DNA, the CDR3 is TGTGCCAGCAGCTTGCTAGCGGGGGGCGCCGGGGAGCTGTTTTTT. This encodes CASSLLAGGAGELFF.

V and J are TRBV25-1 and TRBJ2-3, with 7 bases that match TRBD1. V was pared by 10 bases and J by 2 bases, with 6 bases of the junction left unmatched. Germline-derived CDR1 and CDR2 are MGHDK and SYGVNS. The CDR3 loop spans 13 amino acids. This chain's CDR3 is CATRQGATDTQYF. CDR3 nucleotides: TGTGCCACCCGACAGGGAGCCACAGATACGCAGTATTTT.

The rearrangement links TRBV14 to TRBJ1-4; TRBD1 agrees at 8 bases. The germline gives CDR1 SGHDN, CDR2 FVKESK. J was trimmed by 7 bases and V by 4 bases; bases with no gene match: 8. This CDR3 has 15 residues. CDR3 sequence: CASSPGTGWSEKLFF. The CDR3 nucleotides are TGTGCCAGCAGCCCGGGGACAGGATGGAGTGAAAAACTGTTTTTT.

The chain uses TRBV5-1 and TRBJ1-1; TRBD1 matches at 11 bases. Trimming cost V 2 bases and J 5 bases; bases outside gene matches: 8. CDR3 length: 16 amino acids. Germline CDR1 reads SGHRS; CDR2 reads YFSETQ. For the CDR3, the DNA is TGCGCCAGCAGCTTAGATCTGGGGACAGGGGGGACTGAAGCTTTCTTT. The encoded protein is CASSLDLGTGGTEAFF.

The chain carries TRBV5-1 and TRBJ2-3, with D perhaps matching TRBD1 or TRBD2 (6 bases each). This CDR3 is 15 amino acids long. Between the trimmed V and J ends, which lost 0 bases and 1 base, there was a span of 9 bases. Germline CDR1 SGHRS, CDR2 YFSETQ. The DNA of the CDR3 is TGCGCCAGCAGCTTGGCAGGGGAGGGCACAGATACGCAGTATTTT. Its translation is CASSLAGEGTDTQYF.

This clonotype has more than one count but fewer than ten. The CDR3, as DNA: TGCAGTGCTAGACCACAGGGGGAAGCTGAAGCTTTCTTT. Its protein is CSARPQGEAEAFF. This chain links TRBV20-1 with TRBJ1-1, with 8 bases matching TRBD1. The germline gives CDR1 DFQATT, CDR2 SNEGSKA (reference sequence). Germline trimming cut 2 bases from V and 6 bases from J; bases unmatched to any gene: 5. The CDR3 is 13 residues long.

In this sample, this clonotype turned up many times. The rearrangement uses TRBV20-1 and TRBJ2-3; D remains ambiguous. The CDR3 totals 14 residues. Trimming removed 4 bases at V and 1 base at J, with 12 bases between. Germline-derived CDR1 and CDR2 are DFQATT and SNEGSKA (reference sequence). The CDR3 sequence is CSAIRRSGTDTQYF. The CDR3 DNA is TGCAGTGCTATCCGGAGAAGCGGCACAGATACGCAGTATTTT.